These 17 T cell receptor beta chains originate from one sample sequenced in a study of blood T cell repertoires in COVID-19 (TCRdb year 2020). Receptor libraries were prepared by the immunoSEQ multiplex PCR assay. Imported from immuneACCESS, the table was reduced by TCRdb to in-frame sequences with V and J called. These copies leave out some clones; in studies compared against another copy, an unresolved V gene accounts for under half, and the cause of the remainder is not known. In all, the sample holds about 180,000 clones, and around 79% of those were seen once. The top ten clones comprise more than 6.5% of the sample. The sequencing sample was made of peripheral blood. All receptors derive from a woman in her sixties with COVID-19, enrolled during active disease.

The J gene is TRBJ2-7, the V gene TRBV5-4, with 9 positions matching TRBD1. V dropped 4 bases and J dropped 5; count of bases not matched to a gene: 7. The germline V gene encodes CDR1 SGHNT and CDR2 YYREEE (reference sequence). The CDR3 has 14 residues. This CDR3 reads CASSPGQGRDEQYF. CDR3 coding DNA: TGTGCCAGCAGCCCAGGACAGGGGCGAGACGAGCAGTACTTC.

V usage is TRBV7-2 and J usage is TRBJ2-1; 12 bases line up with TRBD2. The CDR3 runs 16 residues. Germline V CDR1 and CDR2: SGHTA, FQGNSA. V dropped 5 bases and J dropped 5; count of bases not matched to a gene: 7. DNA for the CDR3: TGTGCCAGCAGCGGGGGGGGACTAGCGGGTCACAATGAGCAGTTCTTC. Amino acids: CASSGGGLAGHNEQFF.

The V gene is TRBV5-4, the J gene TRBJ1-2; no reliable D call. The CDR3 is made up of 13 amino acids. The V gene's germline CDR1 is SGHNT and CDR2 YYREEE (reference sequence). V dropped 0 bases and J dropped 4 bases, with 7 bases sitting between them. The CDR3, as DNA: TGTGCCAGCAGCTTGGACGGTAGCTATGGCTACACCTTC. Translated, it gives CASSLDGSYGYTF.

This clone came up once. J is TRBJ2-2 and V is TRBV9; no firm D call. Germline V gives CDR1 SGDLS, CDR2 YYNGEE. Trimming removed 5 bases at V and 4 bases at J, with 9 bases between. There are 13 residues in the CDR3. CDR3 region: CASSAAVTGELFF. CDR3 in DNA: TGTGCCAGCAGTGCCGCGGTCACCGGGGAGCTGTTTTTT.

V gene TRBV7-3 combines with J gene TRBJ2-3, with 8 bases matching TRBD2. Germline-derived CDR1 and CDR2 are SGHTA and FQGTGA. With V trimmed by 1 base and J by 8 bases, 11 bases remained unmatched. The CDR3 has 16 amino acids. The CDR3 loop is CASSLSGGIPTGTQYF. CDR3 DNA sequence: TGTGCCAGCAGCTTAAGCGGGGGGATCCCCACCGGTACGCAGTATTTT.

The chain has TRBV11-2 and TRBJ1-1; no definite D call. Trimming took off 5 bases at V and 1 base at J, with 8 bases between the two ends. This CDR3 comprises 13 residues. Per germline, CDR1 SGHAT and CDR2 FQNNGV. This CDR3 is CASSRVTNTEAFF. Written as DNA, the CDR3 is TGTGCCAGCAGCCGGGTAACGAACACTGAAGCTTTCTTT.

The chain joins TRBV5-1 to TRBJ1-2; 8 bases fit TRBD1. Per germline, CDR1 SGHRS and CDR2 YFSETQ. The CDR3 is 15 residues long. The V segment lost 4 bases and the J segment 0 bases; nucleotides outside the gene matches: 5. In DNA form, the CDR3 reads TGCGCCAGCAGCCTTCAGGACAGGGCTAACTATGGCTACACCTTC. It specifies CASSLQDRANYGYTF. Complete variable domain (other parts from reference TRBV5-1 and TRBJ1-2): KAGVTQTPRYLIKTRGQQVTLSCSPISGHRSVSWYQQTPGQGLQFLFEYFSETQRNKGNFPGRFSGRQFSNSRSEMNVSTLELGDSALYLCASSLQDRANYGYTFGSGTRLTVV.

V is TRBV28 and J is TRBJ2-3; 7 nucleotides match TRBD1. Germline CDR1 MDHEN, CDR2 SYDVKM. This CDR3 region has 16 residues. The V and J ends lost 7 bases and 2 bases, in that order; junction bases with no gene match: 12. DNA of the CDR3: TGTGCCAGCACCGATACAACAGGGGCGGTCACAGATACGCAGTATTTT. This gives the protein CASTDTTGAVTDTQYF.

The CDR3 DNA sequence: TGTGCCAGCAGTTACCGAGACAGGGGGCTTAACTATGGCTACACCTTC. Amino acids: CASSYRDRGLNYGYTF. The gene calls are TRBV6-5 and TRBJ1-2; 10 bases map to TRBD1. Germline trimming cut 2 bases from V and 1 base from J; bases unmatched to any gene: 4. The CDR3 extends over 16 amino acids. In germline, CDR1 is MNHEY, CDR2 SVGAGI.

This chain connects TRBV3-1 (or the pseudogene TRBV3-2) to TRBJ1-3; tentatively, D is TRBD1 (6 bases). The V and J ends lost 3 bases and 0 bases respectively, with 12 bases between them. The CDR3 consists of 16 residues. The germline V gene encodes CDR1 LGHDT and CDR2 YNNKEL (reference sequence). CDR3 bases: TGTGCCAGCAGCCAGCGGGGGGCACACTCTGGAAACACCATATATTTT. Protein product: CASSQRGAHSGNTIYF.

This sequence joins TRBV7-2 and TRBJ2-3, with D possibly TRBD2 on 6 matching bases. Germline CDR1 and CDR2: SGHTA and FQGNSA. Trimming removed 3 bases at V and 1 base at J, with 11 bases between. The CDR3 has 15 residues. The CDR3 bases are TGTGCCAGCAGCTTTCGCGCGGGACGCACAGATACGCAGTATTTT. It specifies CASSFRAGRTDTQYF.

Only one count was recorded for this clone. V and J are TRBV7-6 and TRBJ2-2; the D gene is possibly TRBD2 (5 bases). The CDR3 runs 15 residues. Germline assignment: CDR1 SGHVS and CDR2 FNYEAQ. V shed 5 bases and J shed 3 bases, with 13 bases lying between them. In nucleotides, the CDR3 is TGTGCCAGCAGCCGCGGGTCTTGGGACACCGGGGAGCTGTTTTTT. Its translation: CASSRGSWDTGELFF.

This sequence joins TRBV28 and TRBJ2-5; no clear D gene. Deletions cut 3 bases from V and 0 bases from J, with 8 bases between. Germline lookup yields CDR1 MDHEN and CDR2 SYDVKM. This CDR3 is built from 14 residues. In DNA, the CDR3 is TGTGCCAGCAGTTTTTGTCGGGACCAAGAGACCCAGTACTTC. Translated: CASSFCRDQETQYF.

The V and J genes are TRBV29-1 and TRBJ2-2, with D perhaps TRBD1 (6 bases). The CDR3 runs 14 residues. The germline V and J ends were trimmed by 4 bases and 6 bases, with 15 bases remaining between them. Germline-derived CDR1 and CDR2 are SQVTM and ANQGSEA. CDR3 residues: CSVGRGQGSGELFF. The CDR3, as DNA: TGCAGCGTTGGCAGGGGTCAGGGGTCCGGGGAGCTGTTTTTT.

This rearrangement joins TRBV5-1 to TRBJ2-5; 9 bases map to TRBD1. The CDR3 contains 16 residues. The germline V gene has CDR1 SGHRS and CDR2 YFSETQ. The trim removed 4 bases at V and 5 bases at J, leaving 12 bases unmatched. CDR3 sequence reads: CASSQNSGTGLETQYF. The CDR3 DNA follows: TGCGCCAGCAGCCAAAATTCCGGGACAGGGTTGGAGACCCAGTACTTC.

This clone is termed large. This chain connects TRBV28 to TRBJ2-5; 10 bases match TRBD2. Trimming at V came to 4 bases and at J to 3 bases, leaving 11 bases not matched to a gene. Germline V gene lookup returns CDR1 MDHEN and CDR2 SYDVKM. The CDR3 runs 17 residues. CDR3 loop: CASSSLPGLAREETQYF. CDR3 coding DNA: TGTGCCAGCAGTTCGCTCCCGGGACTAGCGAGAGAAGAGACCCAGTACTTC.

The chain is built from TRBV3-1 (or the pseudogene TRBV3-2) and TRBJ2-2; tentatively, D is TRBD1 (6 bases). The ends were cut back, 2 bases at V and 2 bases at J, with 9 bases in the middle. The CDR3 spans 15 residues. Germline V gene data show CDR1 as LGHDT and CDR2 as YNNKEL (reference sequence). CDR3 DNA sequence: TGTGCCAGCAGCCAACAGGGGCCCAACACCGGGGAGCTGTTTTTT. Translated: CASSQQGPNTGELFF.